This T cell receptor (beta chain) was sequenced for a study of long-term antiretroviral therapy in people with HIV. The study's findings and limits: Spans of CDR3 length were tighter for HIV repertoires than for controls.

Samples were assayed with immunoSEQ v3.0 at survey level. The table came from immunoSEQ multiplex PCR; TCRdb's copy has only in-frame clones and leaves some out. The profile shows around 33,000 clones, about four fifths of them singletons. On this clone: Its antigen remains unidentified.

The sample in question was unsorted PBMCs, obtained 0.4 years before starting antiretroviral therapy. This TCR was recovered from a man between 18 and 29 years old with HIV.

CDR3 sequence (DNA): TGTGCCAGCAGCGCCCGGTGGGCCCCGAACACCGGGGAGCTGTTTTTT. It encodes CASSARWAPNTGELFF. The chain recombines TRBV9 with TRBJ2-2; D ambiguous. In germline, CDR1 is SGDLS, CDR2 YYNGEE. This CDR3 has 16 amino acids. V lost 3 bases and J 0 bases, leaving 12 bases between the germline ends.